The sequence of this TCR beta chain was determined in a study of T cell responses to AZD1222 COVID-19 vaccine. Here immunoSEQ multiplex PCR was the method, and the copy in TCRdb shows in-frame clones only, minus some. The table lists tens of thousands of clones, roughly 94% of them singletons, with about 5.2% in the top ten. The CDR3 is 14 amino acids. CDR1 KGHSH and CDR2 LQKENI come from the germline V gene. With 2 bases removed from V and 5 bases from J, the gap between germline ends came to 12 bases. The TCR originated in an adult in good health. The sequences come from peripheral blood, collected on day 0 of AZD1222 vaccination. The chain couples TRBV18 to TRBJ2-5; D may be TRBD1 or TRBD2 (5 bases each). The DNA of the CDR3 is TGTGCCAGCTCACCAAGGGCAGGGAGCGAGACCCAGTACTTC. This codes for CASSPRAGSETQYF. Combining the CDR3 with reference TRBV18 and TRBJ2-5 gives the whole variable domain NAGVMQNPRHLVRRRGQEARLRCSPMKGHSHVYWYRQLPEEGLKFMVYLQKENIIDESGMPKERFSAEFPKEGPSILRIQQVVRGDSAAYFCASSPRAGSETQYFGPGTRLLVL.